What follows are 16 T cell receptor beta chains derived from one specimen sequenced in a study of identical twins. MiXCR, applied by TCRdb to the 5' RACE reads, yields one record per CDR3 protein. In the table there are about 890,000 distinct CDR3 sequences, approximately 13% of which are singletons. These data are also associated with another study on yellow fever vaccine responses in identical twins.

The source material was PBMCs. The receptors stem from a woman under 30 in good health.

This clonotype was counted at least ten times. The V and J genes are TRBV29-1 and TRBJ1-3, with D perhaps matching TRBD1 (5 bases). V was cut by 7 bases and J by 3 bases, with 10 bases left in between. Germline CDR1 and CDR2: SQVTM and ANQGSEA. The CDR3 length is 12 residues. The DNA for the CDR3 is TGCAGCGCCGGGACTAATGGAAACACCATATATTTT. It encodes CSAGTNGNTIYF.

This chain joins TRBV12-3 or TRBV12-4 and TRBJ2-7, with 8 bases that match TRBD1. The CDR3 is 14 residues long. V lost 6 bases and J lost 2; bases outside the gene matches: 6. In nucleotides, the CDR3 is TGTGCCAGCAGCACGAACAGGGGGGCCTACGAGCAGTACGTC. This encodes CASSTNRGAYEQYV.

This sequence joins TRBV12-3 or TRBV12-4 and TRBJ2-7; D might be TRBD1 or TRBD2, each matching 6 bases. This CDR3 is 18 amino acids long. The ends were cut back, 4 bases at V and 0 bases at J, with 22 bases in the middle. As DNA, the CDR3 is TGTGCCAGCAGTTCCAAAGGGGGGATTACAGGAAACTCCTACGAGCAGTACTTC. Translating gives CASSSKGGITGNSYEQYF.

This clonotype was found many times. The chain joins TRBV5-1 to TRBJ2-1; TRBD2 matches at 14 bases. The CDR3 runs to 17 residues. From germline, CDR1 is SGHRS and CDR2 YFSETQ. The V segment lost 3 bases and the J segment 5 bases; nucleotides outside the gene matches: 7. CDR3 region: CASSSRTSGGINNEQFF. The CDR3 DNA reads TGCGCCAGCAGCTCTAGGACTAGCGGGGGGATAAACAATGAGCAGTTCTTC. Supplemented by reference TRBV5-1 and TRBJ2-1, the full variable domain reads KAGVTQTPRYLIKTRGQQVTLSCSPISGHRSVSWYQQTPGQGLQFLFEYFSETQRNKGNFPGRFSGRQFSNSRSEMNVSTLELGDSALYLCASSSRTSGGINNEQFFGPGTRLTVL.

As for this clonotype: A junction end diverges from the germline sequence, so it may reflect a read error. V is TRBV27 and J is TRBJ2-1, with D maybe TRBD1 (6 bases). The germline CDR1 and CDR2 sequences are MNHEY and SMNVEV (reference sequence). The CDR3 contains 17 residues. The CDR3: CASSLPGDPKSYNEQLF. CDR3 bases: TGTGCCAGCAGTCTCCCAGGGGACCCAAAATCCTACAATGAGCAGTTATTC.

This clonotype has only a few counts. V and J are TRBV5-1 and TRBJ1-2; D ambiguous. Germline V CDR1 and CDR2: SGHRS, YFSETQ. V was trimmed by 6 bases and J by 0 bases, leaving 9 bases between them. The length of the CDR3 is 13 residues. This CDR3 reads CASKLSANYGYTF. The CDR3 DNA sequence: TGCGCCAGCAAACTATCGGCTAACTATGGCTACACCTTC.

This clonotype came up a few times. The chain employs TRBV4-1 and TRBJ2-2; tentative D call: TRBD1 (6 bases). CDR3 length: 14 residues. The germline gives CDR1 MGHRA, CDR2 YSYEKL. Trimming removed 2 bases from V and 7 bases from J, with 11 bases in between. CDR3 in amino acids: CASSQYTGIGELFF. CDR3 in DNA: TGCGCCAGCAGCCAATACACAGGGATCGGGGAGCTGTTTTTT.

This clonotype was seen ten or more times. The rearrangement joins TRBV6-5 to TRBJ2-1, with 10 bases matching TRBD2. The V segment lost 3 bases and the J segment 10 bases; nucleotides outside the gene matches: 12. The CDR3 consists of 16 residues. Germline V CDR1 and CDR2: MNHEY, SVGAGI. CDR3 coding DNA: TGTGCCAGCAGTTATAGTAATATAGCGGGAGGATTCGAGCAGTTCTTC. Its translation: CASSYSNIAGGFEQFF.

This clonotype was picked up a small number of times. The J gene is TRBJ2-5, the V gene TRBV6-1; a weak D match, TRBD2 (6 bases). Germline CDR1 and CDR2: MNHNS and SASEGT. V gave up 2 bases and J gave up 4 bases, with 8 bases separating them. CDR3 length equals 13 residues. CDR3 sequence: CASSERGAETQYF. CDR3 nucleotides: TGTGCCAGCAGTGAACGCGGGGCAGAGACCCAGTACTTC.

CDR3 region: CASSQDFGSSGANVLTF. In nucleotides, the CDR3 is TGTGCCAGCAGCCAAGATTTTGGAAGCTCTGGGGCCAACGTCCTGACTTTC. The J gene is TRBJ2-6, the V gene TRBV4-2; D unresolved. The CDR3 covers 17 residues. Germline values: CDR1 LGHNA, CDR2 YNFKEQ. V was trimmed by 0 bases and J by 0 bases, leaving 9 bases between them.

The rearrangement joins TRBV12-3 or TRBV12-4 to TRBJ1-2; D uncertain. The CDR3 spans 13 residues. Trimming left V 1 base short and J 4 bases short, with 7 bases between. CDR3 region: CASSLGFSYGYTF. The CDR3 bases are TGTGCCAGCAGTTTAGGGTTTTCCTATGGCTACACCTTC.

This clonotype was counted between two and nine times. CDR3 residues: CAISESSGRAAYEQYF. The DNA of the CDR3 is TGTGCCATCAGTGAGTCGTCCGGCAGGGCAGCCTACGAGCAGTACTTC. The gene calls are TRBV10-3 and TRBJ2-7, with D perhaps matching TRBD1 (5 bases). The germline V gene has CDR1 ENHRY and CDR2 SYGVKD. CDR3 size: 16 residues. V was cut by 0 bases and J by 2 bases, with 14 bases left in between.

The chain recombines TRBV6-1 with TRBJ2-7; 9 bases fit TRBD1. CDR1 is MNHNS and CDR2 is SASEGT in the germline V gene. The V gene end was trimmed by 4 bases and the J gene end by 6 bases; junction bases not matched to a gene: 4. This CDR3 has 13 amino acids. The CDR3 region is CASSAQGALEQYF. The DNA for the CDR3 is TGTGCCAGCAGTGCACAGGGGGCTCTCGAGCAGTACTTC.

The CDR3 nucleotides are TGTGCCAGCACCTCCGGCGGGGCCCCGAATACGCAGTATTTT. The encoded protein is CASTSGGAPNTQYF. The chain employs TRBV28 and TRBJ2-3; D perhaps matches TRBD2 (6 bases). Per the germline V gene, CDR1 is MDHEN and CDR2 is SYDVKM. V gave up 7 bases and J gave up 7 bases, with 18 bases separating them. The CDR3 is 14 amino acids.

The rearrangement links TRBV4-1 to TRBJ2-2, with TRBD1 matching over 7 bases. The V gene end was trimmed by 3 bases and the J gene end by 1 base; junction bases not matched to a gene: 8. This CDR3 comprises 17 residues. Germline assignment: CDR1 MGHRA and CDR2 YSYEKL. The CDR3 reads CASSQTTWTGNTGELFF. CDR3 nucleotides: TGCGCCAGCAGCCAGACGACCTGGACAGGGAACACCGGGGAGCTGTTTTTT.

A few counts support this clonotype. The CDR3 region is CASSAPGQGAHEQYF. The CDR3 bases are TGTGCCAGCTCAGCCCCGGGACAGGGGGCCCACGAGCAGTACTTC. The genes are TRBV18 and TRBJ2-7; 12 bases map to TRBD1. The CDR3 spans 15 residues. In germline, CDR1 is KGHSH, CDR2 LQKENI. J was trimmed by 5 bases and V by 5 bases; bases with no gene match: 7.